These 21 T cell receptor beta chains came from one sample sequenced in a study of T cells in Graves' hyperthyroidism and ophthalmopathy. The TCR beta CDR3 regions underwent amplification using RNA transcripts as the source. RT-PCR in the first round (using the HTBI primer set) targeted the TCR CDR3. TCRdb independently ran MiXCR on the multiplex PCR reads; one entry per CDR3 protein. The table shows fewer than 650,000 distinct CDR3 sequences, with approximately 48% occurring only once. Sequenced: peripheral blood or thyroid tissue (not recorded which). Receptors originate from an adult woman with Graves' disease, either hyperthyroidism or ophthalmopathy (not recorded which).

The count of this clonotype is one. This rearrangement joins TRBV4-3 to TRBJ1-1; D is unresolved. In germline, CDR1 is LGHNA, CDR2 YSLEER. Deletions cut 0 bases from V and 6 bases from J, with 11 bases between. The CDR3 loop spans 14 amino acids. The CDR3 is CASSQDLIKAEAFF. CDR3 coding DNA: TGCGCCAGCAGCCAAGATCTGATTAAGGCTGAAGCTTTCTTT.

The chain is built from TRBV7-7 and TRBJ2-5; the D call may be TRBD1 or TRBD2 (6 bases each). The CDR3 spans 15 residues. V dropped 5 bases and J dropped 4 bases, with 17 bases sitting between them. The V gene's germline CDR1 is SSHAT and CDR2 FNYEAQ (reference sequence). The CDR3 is CASSPPEGGRETQYF. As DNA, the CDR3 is TGTGCCAGCAGCCCTCCTGAAGGGGGGAGAGAGACCCAGTACTTC.

CDR3 nucleotides: TGTGCCAGCAGCCGCGGGGACCAAGAGACCCAGTACTTC. It specifies CASSRGDQETQYF. This chain links TRBV5-6 with TRBJ2-5; D is perhaps TRBD2 (6 bases). This CDR3 spans 13 amino acids. Germline CDR1 reads SGHDT; CDR2 reads YYEEEE. V lost 4 bases to trimming and J lost 0 bases, with 7 bases between them. Complete variable domain (other parts from reference TRBV5-6 and TRBJ2-5): DAGVTQSPTHLIKTRGQQVTLRCSPKSGHDTVSWYQQALGQGPQFIFQYYEEEERQRGNFPDRFSGHQFPNYSSELNVNALLLGDSALYLCASSRGDQETQYFGPGTRLLVL.

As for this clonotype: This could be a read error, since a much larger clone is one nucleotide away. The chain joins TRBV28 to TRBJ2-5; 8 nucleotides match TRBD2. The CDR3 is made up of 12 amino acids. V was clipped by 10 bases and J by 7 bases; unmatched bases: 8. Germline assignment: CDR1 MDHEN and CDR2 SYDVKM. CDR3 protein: CATSTGGMTQYF. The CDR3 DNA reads TGTGCCACCTCGACGGGAGGGATGACCCAGTACTTC.

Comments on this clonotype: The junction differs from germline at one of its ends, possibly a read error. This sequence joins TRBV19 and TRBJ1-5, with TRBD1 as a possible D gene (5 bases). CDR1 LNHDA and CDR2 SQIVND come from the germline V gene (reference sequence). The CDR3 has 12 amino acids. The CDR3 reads CASSTGAGVMDF. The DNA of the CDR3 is TGTGCCAGTAGCACCGGGGCAGGAGTCATGGATTTT.

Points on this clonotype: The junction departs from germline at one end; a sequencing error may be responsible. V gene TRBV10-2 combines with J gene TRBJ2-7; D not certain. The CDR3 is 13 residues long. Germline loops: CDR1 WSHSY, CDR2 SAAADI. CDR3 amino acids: CASSLWAPYEQYF. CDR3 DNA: TGTGCCAGCAGTTTATGGGCTCCTTACGAGCAGTACTTC.

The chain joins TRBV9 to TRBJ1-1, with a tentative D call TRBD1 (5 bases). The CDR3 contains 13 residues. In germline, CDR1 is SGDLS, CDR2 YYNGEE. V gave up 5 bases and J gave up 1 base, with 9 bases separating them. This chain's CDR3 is CASRIGANTEAFF. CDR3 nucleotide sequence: TGTGCCAGCAGGATAGGGGCGAACACTGAAGCTTTCTTT.

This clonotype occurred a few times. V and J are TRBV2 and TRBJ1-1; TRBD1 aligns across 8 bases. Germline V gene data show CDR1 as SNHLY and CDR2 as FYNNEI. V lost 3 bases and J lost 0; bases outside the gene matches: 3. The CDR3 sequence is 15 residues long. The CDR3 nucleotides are TGTGCCAGCAGTGAGGGGGACAGGATGAACACTGAAGCTTTCTTT. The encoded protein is CASSEGDRMNTEAFF. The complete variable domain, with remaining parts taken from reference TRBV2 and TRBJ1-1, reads EPEVTQTPSHQVTQMGQEVILRCVPISNHLYFYWYRQILGQKVEFLVSFYNNEISEKSEIFDDQFSVERPDGSNFTLKIRSTKLEDSAMYFCASSEGDRMNTEAFFGQGTRLTVV.

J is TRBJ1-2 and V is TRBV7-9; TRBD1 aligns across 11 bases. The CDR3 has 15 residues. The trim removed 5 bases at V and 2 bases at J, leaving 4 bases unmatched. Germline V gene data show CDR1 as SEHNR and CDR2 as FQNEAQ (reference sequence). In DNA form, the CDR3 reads TGTGCCAGCAGCCTCCGGACAGGGGGCAACTATGGCTACACCTTC. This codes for CASSLRTGGNYGYTF.

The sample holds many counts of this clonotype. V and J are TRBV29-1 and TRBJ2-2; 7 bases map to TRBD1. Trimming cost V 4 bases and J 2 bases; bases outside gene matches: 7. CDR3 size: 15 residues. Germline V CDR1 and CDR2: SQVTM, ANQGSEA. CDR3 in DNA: TGCAGCGTTGTTTACGGGACAGTTAACACCGGGGAGCTGTTTTTT. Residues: CSVVYGTVNTGELFF.

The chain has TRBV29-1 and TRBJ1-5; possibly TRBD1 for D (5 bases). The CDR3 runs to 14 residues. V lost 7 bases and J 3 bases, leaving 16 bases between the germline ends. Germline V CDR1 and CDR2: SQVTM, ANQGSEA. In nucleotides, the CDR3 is TGCAGCGCTTCGTGGGGACTTGACAATCAGCCCCAGCATTTT. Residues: CSASWGLDNQPQHF. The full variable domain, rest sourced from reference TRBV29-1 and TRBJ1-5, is SAVISQKPSRDICQRGTSLTIQCQVDSQVTMMFWYRQQPGQSLTLIATANQGSEATYESGFVIDKFPISRPNLTFSTLTVSNMSPEDSSIYLCSASWGLDNQPQHFGDGTRLSIL.

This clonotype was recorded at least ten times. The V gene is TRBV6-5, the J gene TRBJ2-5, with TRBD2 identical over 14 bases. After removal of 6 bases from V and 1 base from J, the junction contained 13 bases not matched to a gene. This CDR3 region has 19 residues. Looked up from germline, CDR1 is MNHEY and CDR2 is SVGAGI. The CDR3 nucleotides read TGTGCCAGCAGGGGGGGACTAGCGGGAGTGGGGTACCTCCAAGAGACCCAGTACTTC. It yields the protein CASRGGLAGVGYLQETQYF.

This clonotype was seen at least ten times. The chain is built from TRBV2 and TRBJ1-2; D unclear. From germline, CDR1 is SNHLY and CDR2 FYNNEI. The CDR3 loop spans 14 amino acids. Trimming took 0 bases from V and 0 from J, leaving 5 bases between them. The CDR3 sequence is CASSEAGSNYGYTF. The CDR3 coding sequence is TGTGCCAGCAGTGAAGCCGGGTCTAACTATGGCTACACCTTC.

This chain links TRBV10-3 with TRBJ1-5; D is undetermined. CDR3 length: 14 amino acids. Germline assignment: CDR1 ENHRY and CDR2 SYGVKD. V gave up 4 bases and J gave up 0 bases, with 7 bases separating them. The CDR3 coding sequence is TGTGCCATCAGTGTAGATTATAGCAATCAGCCCCAGCATTTT. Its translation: CAISVDYSNQPQHF.

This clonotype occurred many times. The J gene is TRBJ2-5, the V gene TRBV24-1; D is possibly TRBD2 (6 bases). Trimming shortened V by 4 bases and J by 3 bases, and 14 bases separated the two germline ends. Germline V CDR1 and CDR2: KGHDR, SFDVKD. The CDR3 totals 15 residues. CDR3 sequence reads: CATSEREAEKETQYF. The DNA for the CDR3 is TGTGCCACCAGTGAAAGGGAGGCAGAGAAAGAGACCCAGTACTTC.

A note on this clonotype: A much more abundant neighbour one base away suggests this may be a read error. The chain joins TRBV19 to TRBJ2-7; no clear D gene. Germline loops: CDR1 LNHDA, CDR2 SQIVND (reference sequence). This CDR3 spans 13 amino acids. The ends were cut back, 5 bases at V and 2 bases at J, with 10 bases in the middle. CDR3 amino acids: CASSVSPPYEQYF. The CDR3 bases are TGTGCCAGTAGTGTCAGCCCCCCCTACGAGCAGTACTTC.

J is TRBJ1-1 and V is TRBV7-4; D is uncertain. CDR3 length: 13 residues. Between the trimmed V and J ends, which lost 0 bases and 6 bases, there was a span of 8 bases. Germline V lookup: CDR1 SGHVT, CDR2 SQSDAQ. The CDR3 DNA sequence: TGTGCCAGCAGCTTAGCAAGCGGGGCTGAAGCTTTCTTT. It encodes CASSLASGAEAFF.

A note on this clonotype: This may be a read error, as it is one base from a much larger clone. CDR3 region: CSARAGGTSVVTGELSF. In DNA, the CDR3 is TGCAGTGCTAGAGCGGGTGGGACTAGCGTGGTCACCGGGGAGCTGTCTTTT. The genes are TRBV20-1 and TRBJ2-2, with TRBD2 matching 10 bases. Germline V lookup: CDR1 DFQATT, CDR2 SNEGSKA (reference sequence). CDR3 length: 17 residues.

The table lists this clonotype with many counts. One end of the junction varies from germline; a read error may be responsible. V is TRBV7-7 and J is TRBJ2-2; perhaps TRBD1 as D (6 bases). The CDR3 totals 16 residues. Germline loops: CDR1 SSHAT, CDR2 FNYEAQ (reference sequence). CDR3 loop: CASSLGRQVNTGELFF. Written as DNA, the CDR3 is TGTGCTAGCAGCTTGGGGAGACAGGTTAACACCGGGGAGCTGTTTTTT.

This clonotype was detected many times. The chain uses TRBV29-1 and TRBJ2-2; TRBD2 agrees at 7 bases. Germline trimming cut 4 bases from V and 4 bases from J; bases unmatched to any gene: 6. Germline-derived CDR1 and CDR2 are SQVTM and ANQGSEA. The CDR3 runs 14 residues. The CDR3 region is CSVGEGTTTGELFF. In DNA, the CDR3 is TGCAGCGTTGGGGAGGGTACGACCACCGGGGAGCTGTTTTTT.

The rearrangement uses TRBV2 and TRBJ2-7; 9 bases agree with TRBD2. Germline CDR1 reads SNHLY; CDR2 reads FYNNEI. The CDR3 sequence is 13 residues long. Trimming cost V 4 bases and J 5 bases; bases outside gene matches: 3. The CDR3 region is CASSVASGNEQYF. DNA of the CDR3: TGTGCCAGCAGTGTGGCTAGCGGGAACGAGCAGTACTTC.